The T cell receptor (beta chain) described here comes from a study of early T cells in non-severe SARS-CoV-2 infection. At the level of the study: From unsorted whole blood, bulk RNA was sequenced, and the chains remained unpaired.

Study-level results: VDJdb matching, biased toward anti-spike CD8 responses, missed private and CD4 specificities.

The CDR3 covers 13 residues. V gave up 3 bases and J gave up 1 base, with 7 bases separating them. From germline, CDR1 is MNHNY and CDR2 SVGAGI (reference sequence). Researchers attached unique molecular identifiers to individual cDNA molecules. TCRdb recomputed calls from the 5' RACE reads with MiXCR, one row per CDR3 protein. This sample has 65,000 to 80,000 distinct CDR3 sequences, with about 10% found just once. Of note for this clonotype: What it binds is unknown.

The clonotype originates from an adult who was a healthcare worker with PCR-confirmed SARS-CoV-2 infection or an uninfected control (not recorded which). Sequenced input: whole blood. The V call is TRBV6-6, the J call TRBJ2-7; the D gene is possibly TRBD1 (6 bases). The CDR3, as DNA: TGTGCCAGCAGTTATACAGGGTCCTACGAGCAGTACTTC. Translated: CASSYTGSYEQYF.